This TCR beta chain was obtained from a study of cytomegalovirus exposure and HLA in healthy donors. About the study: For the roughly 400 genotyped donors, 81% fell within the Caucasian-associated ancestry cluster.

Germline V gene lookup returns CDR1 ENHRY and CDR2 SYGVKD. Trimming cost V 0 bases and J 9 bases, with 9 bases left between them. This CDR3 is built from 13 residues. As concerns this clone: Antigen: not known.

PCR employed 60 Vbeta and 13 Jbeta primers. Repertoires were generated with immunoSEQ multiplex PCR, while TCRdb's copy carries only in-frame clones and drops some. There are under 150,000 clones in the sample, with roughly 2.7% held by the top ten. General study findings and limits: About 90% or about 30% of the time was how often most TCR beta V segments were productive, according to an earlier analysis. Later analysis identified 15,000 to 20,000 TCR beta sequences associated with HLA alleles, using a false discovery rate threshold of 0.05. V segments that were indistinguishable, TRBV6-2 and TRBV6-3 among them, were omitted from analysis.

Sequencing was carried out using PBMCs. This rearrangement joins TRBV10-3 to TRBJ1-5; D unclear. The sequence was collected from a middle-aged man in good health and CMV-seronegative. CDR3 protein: CAISESTSGPQHF. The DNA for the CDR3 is TGTGCCATCAGTGAGTCGACGTCAGGGCCCCAGCATTTT.